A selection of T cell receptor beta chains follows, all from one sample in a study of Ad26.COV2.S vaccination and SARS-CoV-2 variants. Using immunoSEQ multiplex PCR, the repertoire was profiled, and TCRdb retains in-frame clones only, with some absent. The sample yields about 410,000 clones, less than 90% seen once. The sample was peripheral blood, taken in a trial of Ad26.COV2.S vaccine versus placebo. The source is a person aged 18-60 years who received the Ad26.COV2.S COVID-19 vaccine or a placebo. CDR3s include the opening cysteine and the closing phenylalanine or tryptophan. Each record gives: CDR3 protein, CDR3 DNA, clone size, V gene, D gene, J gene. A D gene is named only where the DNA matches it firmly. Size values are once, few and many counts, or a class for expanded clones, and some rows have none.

CDR3: CASTGQADGYTF; DNA: TGCGCCAGCACCGGACAGGCCGATGGCTACACCTTC; size: once; V: TRBV4-1; D: TRBD1; J: TRBJ1-2
CDR3: CASSQRWGQGYTF; DNA: TGTGCCAGCAGCCAACGATGGGGGCAAGGCTACACCTTC; size: once; V: TRBV14; D: -; J: TRBJ1-2
CDR3: CASSLVENTEAFF; DNA: TGTGCCAGCAGCTTAGTGGAAAACACTGAAGCTTTCTTT; size: -; V: TRBV7-9; D: -; J: TRBJ1-1
CDR3: CASSQARGEDYGYTF; DNA: TGCGCCAGCAGCCAGGCACGGGGAGAAGACTATGGCTACACCTTC; size: -; V: TRBV4-1; D: -; J: TRBJ1-2
CDR3: CASSMRGFGEKLFF; DNA: TGTGCCAGTAGTATGCGGGGCTTTGGTGAAAAACTGTTTTTT; size: once; V: TRBV19; D: -; J: TRBJ1-4
CDR3: CASSGPSGSRF; DNA: TGTGCCAGCAGCGGTCCTAGCGGGTCCCGCTTC; size: -; V: TRBV9; D: TRBD2; J: TRBJ2-7
CDR3: CASSWERGDTEAFF; DNA: TGTGCCAGTAGTTGGGAGAGGGGTGACACTGAAGCTTTCTTT; size: -; V: TRBV19; D: -; J: TRBJ1-1
CDR3: CASSAQGARTEAFF; DNA: TGCGCCAGCAGCGCACAGGGGGCGAGGACTGAAGCTTTCTTT; size: -; V: TRBV5-1; D: TRBD1; J: TRBJ1-1
CDR3: CASGLTFGAQETQYF; DNA: TGTGCTAGTGGTTTGACCTTCGGGGCTCAAGAGACCCAGTACTTC; size: -; V: TRBV12-5; D: -; J: TRBJ2-5
CDR3: CASSVGEGAHGYTF; DNA: TGTGCCAGCTCCGTAGGGGAGGGGGCCCATGGCTACACCTTC; size: -; V: TRBV18; D: TRBD1; J: TRBJ1-2
CDR3: CASSQAGGIGYEQYF; DNA: TGTGCCAGCAGCCAAGCAGGGGGTATAGGGTACGAGCAGTACTTC; size: -; V: TRBV3-1/TRBV3-2; D: TRBD1; J: TRBJ2-7
CDR3: CASSSRWDEQFF; DNA: TGTGCCAGCAGCTCGAGGTGGGATGAGCAGTTCTTC; size: -; V: TRBV5-4; D: -; J: TRBJ2-1
CDR3: CASSLAGAHEAFF; DNA: TGCGCCAGCAGCTTGGCCGGGGCCCATGAAGCTTTCTTT; size: -; V: TRBV5-1; D: -; J: TRBJ1-1
CDR3: CATSRYDVGTASYNEQFF; DNA: TGTGCCACCAGCAGGTATGATGTTGGGACGGCCTCCTACAATGAGCAGTTCTTC; size: -; V: TRBV15; D: -; J: TRBJ2-1
CDR3: CASSELRDSPLHF; DNA: TGCGCCAGCAGTGAGCTAAGGGATTCACCCCTCCACTTT; size: -; V: TRBV10-1; D: -; J: TRBJ1-6
CDR3: CASSPRGRREDTQYF; DNA: TGTGCCAGCAGCCCGCGGGGACGGAGGGAGGATACGCAGTATTTT; size: -; V: TRBV13; D: -; J: TRBJ2-3
CDR3: CASSPGRRGETQYF; DNA: TGTGCCAGCAGTCCCGGCCGGAGGGGGGAGACCCAGTACTTC; size: -; V: TRBV27; D: -; J: TRBJ2-5
CDR3: CASSYGRIYEQYF; DNA: TGTGCCAGCAGCTATGGACGAATCTACGAGCAGTACTTC; size: -; V: TRBV6-2/TRBV6-3; D: -; J: TRBJ2-7
CDR3: CATSRDREDTGELFF; DNA: TGTGCCACCAGCCGGGACAGGGAGGACACCGGGGAGCTGTTTTTT; size: -; V: TRBV15; D: TRBD1; J: TRBJ2-2
CDR3: CASSPPRPDNEQFF; DNA: TGTGCCAGCAGCCCCCCCCGACCCGACAATGAGCAGTTCTTC; size: -; V: TRBV3-1/TRBV3-2; D: -; J: TRBJ2-1
CDR3: CAISEASGAYEQYF; DNA: TGTGCCATCAGTGAGGCTAGCGGAGCCTACGAGCAGTACTTC; size: -; V: TRBV10-3; D: TRBD2; J: TRBJ2-7
CDR3: CASSQDRSGGRDNQPQHF; DNA: TGCGCCAGCAGCCAAGATCGGTCAGGGGGAAGGGACAATCAGCCCCAGCATTTT; size: -; V: TRBV4-3; D: TRBD1; J: TRBJ1-5
CDR3: CASSPLVQSPETQYF; DNA: TGTGCCAGCTCACCGTTGGTGCAGTCCCCGGAGACCCAGTACTTC; size: -; V: TRBV18; D: -; J: TRBJ2-5
CDR3: CASKRGGKNTGELFF; DNA: TGCGCCAGCAAACGCGGGGGGAAGAACACCGGGGAGCTGTTTTTT; size: once; V: TRBV10-2; D: TRBD2; J: TRBJ2-2
CDR3: CASSFLQGLLTEAFF; DNA: TGTGCCAGCAGCTTCCTACAGGGCTTACTCACTGAAGCTTTCTTT; size: -; V: TRBV7-2; D: -; J: TRBJ1-1
CDR3: CSALGQGSAFYGYTF; DNA: TGCAGCGCCCTCGGACAGGGGTCAGCCTTCTATGGCTACACCTTC; size: -; V: TRBV29-1; D: TRBD1; J: TRBJ1-2
CDR3: CASSELTSNQPQHF; DNA: TGTGCCAGCAGTGAATTAACAAGCAATCAGCCCCAGCATTTT; size: -; V: TRBV2; D: -; J: TRBJ1-5
CDR3: CASRGLAGLTDTQYF; DNA: TGTGCCAGTAGGGGACTAGCGGGGTTAACAGATACGCAGTATTTT; size: few; V: TRBV19; D: TRBD2; J: TRBJ2-3
CDR3: CASSLGGSSEEQYF; DNA: TGCGCCAGCAGCTTGGGTGGCTCTTCGGAGGAGCAGTACTTC; size: once; V: TRBV5-1; D: -; J: TRBJ2-7
CDR3: CASSVLAGVYNEQFF; DNA: TGTGCCAGCAGCGTACTAGCGGGAGTTTACAATGAGCAGTTCTTC; size: -; V: TRBV7-6; D: TRBD2; J: TRBJ2-1
CDR3: CASSLDRDTGNEKLFF; DNA: TGTGCCAGCAGCTTAGACCGGGACACCGGTAATGAAAAACTGTTTTTT; size: -; V: TRBV7-9; D: -; J: TRBJ1-4
CDR3: CSVEDPASGGTDTQYF; DNA: TGCAGCGTTGAAGATCCGGCTAGCGGGGGCACAGATACGCAGTATTTT; size: few; V: TRBV29-1; D: TRBD2; J: TRBJ2-3
CDR3: CASSEGTGDTGELFF; DNA: TGTGCCAGCAGTGAAGGGACAGGGGACACCGGGGAGCTGTTTTTT; size: -; V: TRBV2; D: TRBD1; J: TRBJ2-2
CDR3: CASTRGLAGGSYTGELFF; DNA: TGTGCCAGCACCCGAGGACTAGCGGGGGGGTCGTACACCGGGGAGCTGTTTTTT; size: once; V: TRBV11-2; D: TRBD2; J: TRBJ2-2
CDR3: CASSQEWYGDTENTEAFF; DNA: TGTGCCAGCAGCCAAGAATGGTATGGGGACACTGAGAACACTGAAGCTTTCTTT; size: -; V: TRBV14; D: -; J: TRBJ1-1
CDR3: CASSIGGSTEAFF; DNA: TGTGCCAGCTCTATAGGGGGTAGTACTGAAGCTTTCTTT; size: -; V: TRBV19; D: -; J: TRBJ1-1
CDR3: CAISEIRDRVNSPLHF; DNA: TGTGCCATCAGTGAAATCCGGGACAGGGTAAATTCACCCCTCCACTTT; size: few; V: TRBV10-3; D: TRBD1; J: TRBJ1-6
CDR3: CASSSLLGDSYNEQFF; DNA: TGTGCCAGCAGTTCGCTTTTGGGGGACTCCTACAATGAGCAGTTCTTC; size: -; V: TRBV27; D: -; J: TRBJ2-1
CDR3: CASSPGQGDSYEQYF; DNA: TGTGCCAGCTCGCCGGGACAGGGGGACTCCTACGAGCAGTACTTC; size: -; V: TRBV18; D: TRBD1; J: TRBJ2-7
CDR3: CASSLLRGSANTGELFF; DNA: TGTGCCAGCAGCTTGCTGCGGGGTTCTGCGAACACCGGGGAGCTGTTTTTT; size: once; V: TRBV5-6; D: -; J: TRBJ2-2
CDR3: CASTKRRQGSLWEQYF; DNA: TGTGCCAGCACCAAACGAAGACAGGGTAGCCTATGGGAGCAGTACTTC; size: -; V: TRBV7-9; D: TRBD1; J: TRBJ2-7
CDR3: CASSPGTSGGAPYNEQFF; DNA: TGCGCCAGCAGCCCGGGGACTAGCGGGGGGGCGCCCTACAATGAGCAGTTCTTC; size: once; V: TRBV5-1; D: TRBD2; J: TRBJ2-1
CDR3: CASSLNGDYGYTF; DNA: TGCGCCAGCAGCTTGAATGGGGACTATGGCTACACCTTC; size: -; V: TRBV5-1; D: -; J: TRBJ1-2
CDR3: CASSLGVVYGLNTGELFF; DNA: TGTGCCAGCAGCTTAGGGGTTGTCTACGGTCTGAACACCGGGGAGCTGTTTTTT; size: -; V: TRBV11-2; D: -; J: TRBJ2-2
CDR3: CASSLLAGQAYNEQFF; DNA: TGTGCCAGCAGCTTACTGGCGGGGCAGGCCTACAATGAGCAGTTCTTC; size: -; V: TRBV7-2; D: -; J: TRBJ2-1
CDR3: CASSPGENEKLFF; DNA: TGTGCCAGCTCACCAGGTGAAAATGAAAAACTGTTTTTT; size: -; V: TRBV18; D: -; J: TRBJ1-4